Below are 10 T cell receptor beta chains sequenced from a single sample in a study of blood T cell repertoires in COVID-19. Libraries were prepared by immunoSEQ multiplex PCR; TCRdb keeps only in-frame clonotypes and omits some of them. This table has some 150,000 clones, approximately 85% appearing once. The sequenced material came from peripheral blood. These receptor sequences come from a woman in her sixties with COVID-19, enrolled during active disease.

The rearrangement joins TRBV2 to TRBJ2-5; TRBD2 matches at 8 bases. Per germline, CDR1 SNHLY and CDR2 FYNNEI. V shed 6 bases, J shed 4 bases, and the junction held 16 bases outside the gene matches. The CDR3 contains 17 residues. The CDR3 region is CASRGISGTRDLETQYF. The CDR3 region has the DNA TGTGCCAGCAGGGGTATTTCCGGGACTAGAGATTTAGAGACCCAGTACTTC.

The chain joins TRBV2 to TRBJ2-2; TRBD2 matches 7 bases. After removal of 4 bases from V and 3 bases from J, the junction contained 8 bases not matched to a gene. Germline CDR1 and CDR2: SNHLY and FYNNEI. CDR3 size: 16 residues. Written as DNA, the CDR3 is TGTGCCAGCAGTGCCTTTCTGGGGGGGTACACCGGGGAGCTGTTTTTT. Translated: CASSAFLGGYTGELFF.

This chain's CDR3 is CASSFGTSGVVQYF. The CDR3 nucleotides read TGTGCCAGCAGCTTCGGGACTAGCGGGGTAGTGCAGTACTTC. This chain links TRBV13 with TRBJ2-7; 13 bases are a match to TRBD2. The CDR3 contains 14 residues. Trimming took 3 bases from V and 9 from J; bases not matched to a gene: 5. Germline CDR1 is PRHDT and CDR2 is FYEKMQ (reference sequence).

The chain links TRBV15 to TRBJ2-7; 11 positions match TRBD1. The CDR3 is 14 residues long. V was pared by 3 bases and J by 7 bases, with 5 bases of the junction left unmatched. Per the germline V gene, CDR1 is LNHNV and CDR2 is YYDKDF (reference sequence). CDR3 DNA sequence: TGTGCCACCAGCAGGGACAGGGGGCGGGAAGAGCAGTACTTC. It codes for CATSRDRGREEQYF.

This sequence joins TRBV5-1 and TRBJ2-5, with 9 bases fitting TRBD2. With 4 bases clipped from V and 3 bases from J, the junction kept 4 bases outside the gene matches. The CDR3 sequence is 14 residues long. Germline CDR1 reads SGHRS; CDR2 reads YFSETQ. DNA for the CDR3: TGCGCCAGCAGCCCCGAGCGGGGGGAAGAGACCCAGTACTTC. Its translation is CASSPERGEETQYF.

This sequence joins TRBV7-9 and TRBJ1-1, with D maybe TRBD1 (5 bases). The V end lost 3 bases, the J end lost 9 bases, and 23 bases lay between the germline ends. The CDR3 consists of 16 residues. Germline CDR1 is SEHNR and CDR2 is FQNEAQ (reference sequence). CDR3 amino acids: CASSFSGPQPSTQAFF. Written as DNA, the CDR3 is TGTGCCAGCAGCTTTTCAGGGCCCCAGCCGTCGACCCAAGCTTTCTTT.

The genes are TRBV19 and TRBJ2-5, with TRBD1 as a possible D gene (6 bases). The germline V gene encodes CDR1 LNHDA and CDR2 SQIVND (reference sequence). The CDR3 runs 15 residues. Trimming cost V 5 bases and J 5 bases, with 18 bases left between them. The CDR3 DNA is TGTGCCAGTAGTCTGAACCCCGGACAGAGGGAGACCCAGTACTTC. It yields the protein CASSLNPGQRETQYF. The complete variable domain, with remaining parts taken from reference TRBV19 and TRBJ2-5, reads DGGITQSPKYLFRKEGQNVTLSCEQNLNHDAMYWYRQDPGQGLRLIYYSQIVNDFQKGDIAEGYSVSREKKESFPLTVTSAQKNPTAFYLCASSLNPGQRETQYFGPGTRLLVL.

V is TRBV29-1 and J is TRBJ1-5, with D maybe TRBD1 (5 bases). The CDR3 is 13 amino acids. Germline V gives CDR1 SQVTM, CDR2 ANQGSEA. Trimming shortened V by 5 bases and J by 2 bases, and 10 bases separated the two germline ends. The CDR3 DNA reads TGCAGCGTTCAGGGTGGGGGCAATCAGCCCCAGCATTTT. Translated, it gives CSVQGGGNQPQHF.

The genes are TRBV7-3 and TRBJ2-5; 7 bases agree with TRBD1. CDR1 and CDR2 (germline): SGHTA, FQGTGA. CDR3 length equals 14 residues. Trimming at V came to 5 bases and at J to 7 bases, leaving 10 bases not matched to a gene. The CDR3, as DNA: TGTGCCAGCAGCGCATCAGGGGGACGCGCGACCCAGTACTTC. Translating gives CASSASGGRATQYF.

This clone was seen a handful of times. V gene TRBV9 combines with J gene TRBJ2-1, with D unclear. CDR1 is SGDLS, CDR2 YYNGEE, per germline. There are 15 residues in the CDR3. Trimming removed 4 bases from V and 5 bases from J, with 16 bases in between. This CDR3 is CASSNYGEEDNEQFF. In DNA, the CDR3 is TGTGCCAGCAGCAACTATGGTGAAGAAGACAATGAGCAGTTCTTC.